This is a list of T cell receptor beta chains from one sample in a study of T cell responses to AZD1222 COVID-19 vaccine. Clones were sequenced by immunoSEQ multiplex PCR, and TCRdb holds only the in-frame ones, with some missing. The profile shows more than 110,000 clones, 75% to 95% of them singletons. Here the sequenced sample was peripheral blood, taken on day 0 of AZD1222 vaccination. The receptors derive from an adult in good health. Each CDR3 is given with its conserved first and last residue. A D gene is named only where the DNA matches it firmly. A row's size may be missing; if present it is once, few, many or a size class.

j_call clone_size d_call v_call cdr3_aa cdr3_nt
TRBJ2-7 NA NA TRBV3-1/TRBV3-2 CASSQVTNSYEQYF TGTGCCAGCAGCCAAGTTACGAACTCCTACGAGCAGTACTTC
TRBJ1-4 NA NA TRBV7-9 CASSFGDSEKLFF TGTGCCAGCAGCTTCGGAGACTCCGAAAAACTGTTTTTT
TRBJ2-1 NA TRBD2 TRBV4-1 CASSLGLAGGNEQFF TGCGCCAGCAGCCTAGGACTAGCGGGAGGCAATGAGCAGTTCTTC
TRBJ1-5 NA TRBD1 TRBV3-1/TRBV3-2 CASSSTGVEAPQHF TGTGCCAGCAGCTCGACAGGGGTGGAGGCGCCCCAGCATTTT
TRBJ2-7 once NA TRBV20-1 CSPRSSYEQYF TGCAGTCCCCGAAGTTCCTACGAGCAGTACTTC
TRBJ2-2 once NA TRBV4-3 CASSPNRRSTGELFF TGCGCCAGCAGTCCCAACAGGAGGAGTACCGGGGAGCTGTTTTTT
TRBJ1-5 NA NA TRBV7-8 CASSLELTQPQHF TGTGCCAGCAGCTTAGAACTGACCCAGCCCCAGCATTTT
TRBJ2-1 NA TRBD1 TRBV9 CASSPPEGGMNEQFF TGTGCCAGCAGCCCCCCCGAAGGGGGCATGAATGAGCAGTTCTTC
TRBJ1-3 NA NA TRBV14 CASSQEEGRRNTIYF TGTGCCAGCAGCCAAGAAGAGGGTCGGAGAAACACCATATATTTT
TRBJ2-1 NA TRBD2 TRBV10-3 CAIRRLAGEDNEQFF TGTGCCATCAGAAGACTAGCGGGAGAAGACAATGAGCAGTTCTTC
TRBJ2-6 NA NA TRBV6-5 CASSYQASGANVLTF TGTGCCAGCAGTTACCAAGCCTCTGGGGCCAACGTCCTGACTTTC
TRBJ2-1 NA NA TRBV11-3 CASSFLWDEQFF TGTGCCAGCAGCTTTTTGTGGGATGAGCAGTTCTTC
TRBJ1-2 NA TRBD1 TRBV2 CAGRDRGSSDYGYTF TGTGCCGGCCGGGACAGGGGCTCTTCGGACTATGGCTACACCTTC
TRBJ1-5 NA NA TRBV6-7 CASSYDGYSNQPQHF TGTGCCAGCAGTTACGACGGTTATAGCAATCAGCCCCAGCATTTT
TRBJ2-1 NA TRBD1 TRBV4-3 CASSPYSGTGGAEQFF TGCGCCAGCAGCCCCTACTCCGGGACAGGGGGCGCGGAGCAGTTCTTC
TRBJ1-5 NA NA TRBV7-2 CASSLFPSQPQHF TGTGCCAGCAGCTTATTTCCGAGTCAGCCCCAGCATTTT